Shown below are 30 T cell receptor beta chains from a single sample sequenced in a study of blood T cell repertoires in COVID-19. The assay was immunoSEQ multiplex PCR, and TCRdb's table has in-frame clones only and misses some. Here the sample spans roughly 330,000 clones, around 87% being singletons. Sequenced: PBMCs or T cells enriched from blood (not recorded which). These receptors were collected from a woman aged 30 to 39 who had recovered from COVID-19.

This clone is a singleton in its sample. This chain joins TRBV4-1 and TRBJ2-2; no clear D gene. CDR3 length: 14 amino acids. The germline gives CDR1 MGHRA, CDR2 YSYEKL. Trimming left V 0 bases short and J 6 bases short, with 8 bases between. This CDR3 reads CASSQDPVPGELFF. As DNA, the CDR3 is TGCGCCAGCAGCCAAGATCCGGTCCCCGGGGAGCTGTTTTTT.

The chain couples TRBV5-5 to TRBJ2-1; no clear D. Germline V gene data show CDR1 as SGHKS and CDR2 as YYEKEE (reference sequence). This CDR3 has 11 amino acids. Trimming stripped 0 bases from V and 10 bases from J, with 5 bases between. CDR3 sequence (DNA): TGTGCCAGCAGCTTGGCCGGGGAGCAGTTCTTC. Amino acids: CASSLAGEQFF. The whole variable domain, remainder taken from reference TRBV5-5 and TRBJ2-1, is DAGVTQSPTHLIKTRGQQVTLRCSPISGHKSVSWYQQVLGQGPQFIFQYYEKEERGRGNFPDRFSARQFPNYSSELNVNALLLGDSALYLCASSLAGEQFFGPGTRLTVL.

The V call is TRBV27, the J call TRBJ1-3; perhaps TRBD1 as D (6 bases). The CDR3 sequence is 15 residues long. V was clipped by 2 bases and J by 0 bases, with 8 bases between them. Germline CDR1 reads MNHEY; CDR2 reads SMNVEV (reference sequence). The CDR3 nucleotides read TGTGCCAGCAGTTTACAGGGGATCTCTGGAAACACCATATATTTT. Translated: CASSLQGISGNTIYF.

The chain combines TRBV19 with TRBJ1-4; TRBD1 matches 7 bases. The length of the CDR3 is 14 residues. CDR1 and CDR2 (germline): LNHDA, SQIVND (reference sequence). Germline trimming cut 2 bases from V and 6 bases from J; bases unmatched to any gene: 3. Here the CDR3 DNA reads TGTGCCAGTAGTATATGGCAGGGGGATGAAAAACTGTTTTTT. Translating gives CASSIWQGDEKLFF. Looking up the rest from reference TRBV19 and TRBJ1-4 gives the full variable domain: DGGITQSPKYLFRKEGQNVTLSCEQNLNHDAMYWYRQDPGQGLRLIYYSQIVNDFQKGDIAEGYSVSREKKESFPLTVTSAQKNPTAFYLCASSIWQGDEKLFFGSGTQLSVL.

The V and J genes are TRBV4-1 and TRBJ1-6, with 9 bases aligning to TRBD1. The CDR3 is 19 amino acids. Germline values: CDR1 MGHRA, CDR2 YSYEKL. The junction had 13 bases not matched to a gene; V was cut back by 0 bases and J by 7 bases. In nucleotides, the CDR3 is TGCGCCAGCAGCCAAGATTGGGGACAGGGCTTAAAGAAAAATTCACCCCTCCACTTT. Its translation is CASSQDWGQGLKKNSPLHF.

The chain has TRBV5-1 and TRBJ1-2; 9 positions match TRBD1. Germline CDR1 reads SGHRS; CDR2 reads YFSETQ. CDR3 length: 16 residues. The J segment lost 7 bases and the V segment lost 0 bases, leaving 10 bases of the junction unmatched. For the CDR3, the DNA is TGCGCCAGCAGCTTGGTTGTTTCCTGGGGACAGGGTGGCTACACCTTC. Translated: CASSLVVSWGQGGYTF.

CDR3 sequence reads: CSARTRSEAFF. Written as DNA, the CDR3 is TGCAGTGCTAGAACTAGGTCTGAAGCTTTCTTT. The V gene is TRBV20-1, the J gene TRBJ1-1; D not certain. Germline CDR1 reads DFQATT; CDR2 reads SNEGSKA (reference sequence). Trimming cost V 2 bases and J 6 bases, with 7 bases left between them. The CDR3 contains 11 residues.

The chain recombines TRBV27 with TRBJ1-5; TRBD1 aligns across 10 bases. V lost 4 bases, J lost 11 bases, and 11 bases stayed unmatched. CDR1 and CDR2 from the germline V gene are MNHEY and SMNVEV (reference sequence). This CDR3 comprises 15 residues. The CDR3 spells CASSSPRDRGRTQHF. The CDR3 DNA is TGTGCCAGCAGTTCCCCCCGGGACAGGGGACGGACCCAGCATTTT.

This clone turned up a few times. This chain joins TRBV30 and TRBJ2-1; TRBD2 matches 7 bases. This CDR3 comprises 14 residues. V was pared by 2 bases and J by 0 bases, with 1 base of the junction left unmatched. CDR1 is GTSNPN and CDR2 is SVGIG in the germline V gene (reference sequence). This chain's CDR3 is CAWSTSDSYNEQFF. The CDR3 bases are TGTGCCTGGAGTACTAGCGACTCCTACAATGAGCAGTTCTTC. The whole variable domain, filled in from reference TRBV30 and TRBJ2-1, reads SQTIHQWPATLVQPVGSPLSLECTVEGTSNPNLYWYRQAAGRGLQLLFYSVGIGQISSEVPQNLSASRPQDRQFILSSKKLLLSDSGFYLCAWSTSDSYNEQFFGPGTRLTVL.

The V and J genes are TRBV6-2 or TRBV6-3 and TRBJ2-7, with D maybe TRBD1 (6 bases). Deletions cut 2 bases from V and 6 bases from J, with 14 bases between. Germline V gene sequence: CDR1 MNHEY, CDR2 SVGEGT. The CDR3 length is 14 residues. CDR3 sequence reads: CASSYPQQGSEQYF. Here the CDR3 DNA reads TGTGCCAGCAGTTACCCACAACAGGGAAGCGAGCAGTACTTC.

The CDR3 sequence is CASTSRVGRETQYF. The CDR3 bases are TGTGCCAGCACGAGCAGGGTGGGGAGGGAGACCCAGTACTTC. The chain combines TRBV3-1 (or the pseudogene TRBV3-2) with TRBJ2-5, with a possible D match to TRBD2 (6 bases). The CDR3 runs to 14 residues. Trimming took 7 bases from V and 5 from J, leaving 17 bases between them. Germline CDR1 is LGHDT and CDR2 is YNNKEL (reference sequence).

The CDR3 nucleotides read TGTGCCAGCAGCTTGGCAGGGTTGGCAGAGACCCAGTACTTC. Translation gives CASSLAGLAETQYF. The chain uses TRBV5-4 and TRBJ2-5; the D gene is possibly TRBD1 (5 bases). In germline, CDR1 is SGHNT, CDR2 YYREEE (reference sequence). The length of the CDR3 is 14 residues. V was clipped by 0 bases and J by 4 bases, with 10 bases between them.

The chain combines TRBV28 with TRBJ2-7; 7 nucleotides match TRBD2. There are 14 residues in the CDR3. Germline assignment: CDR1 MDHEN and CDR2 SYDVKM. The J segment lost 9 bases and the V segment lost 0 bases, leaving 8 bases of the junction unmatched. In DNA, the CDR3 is TGTGCCAGCAGTTTATGGGGGAGGGTCTTGGGGCAGTACTTC. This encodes CASSLWGRVLGQYF.

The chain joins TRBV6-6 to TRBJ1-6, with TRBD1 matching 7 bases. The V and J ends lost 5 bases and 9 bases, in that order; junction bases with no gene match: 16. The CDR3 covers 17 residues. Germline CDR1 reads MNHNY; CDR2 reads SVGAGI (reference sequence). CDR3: CASSPLKLTGSFSPLHF. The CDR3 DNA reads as TGTGCCAGCAGTCCCCTTAAGTTGACAGGGTCGTTTTCACCCCTCCACTTT.

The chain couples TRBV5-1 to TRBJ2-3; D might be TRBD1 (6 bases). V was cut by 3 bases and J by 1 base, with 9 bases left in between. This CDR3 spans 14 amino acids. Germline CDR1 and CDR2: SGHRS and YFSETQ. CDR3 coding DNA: TGCGCCAGCAGCTCACCAGGGGGCACAGATACGCAGTATTTT. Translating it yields CASSSPGGTDTQYF.

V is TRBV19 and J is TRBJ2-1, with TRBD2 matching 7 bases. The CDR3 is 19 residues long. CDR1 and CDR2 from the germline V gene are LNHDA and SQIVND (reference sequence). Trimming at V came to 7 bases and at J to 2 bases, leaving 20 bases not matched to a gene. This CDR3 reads CASTRWAGELKSPYNEQFF. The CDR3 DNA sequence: TGTGCCAGTACCCGATGGGCGGGGGAGCTCAAATCCCCCTACAATGAGCAGTTCTTC.

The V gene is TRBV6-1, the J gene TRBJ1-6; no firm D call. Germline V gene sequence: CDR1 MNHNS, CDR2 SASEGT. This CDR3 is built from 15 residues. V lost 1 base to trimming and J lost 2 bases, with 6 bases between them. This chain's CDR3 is CASSEDRAYNSPLHF. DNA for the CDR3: TGTGCCAGCAGTGAAGACAGAGCCTATAATTCACCCCTCCACTTT.

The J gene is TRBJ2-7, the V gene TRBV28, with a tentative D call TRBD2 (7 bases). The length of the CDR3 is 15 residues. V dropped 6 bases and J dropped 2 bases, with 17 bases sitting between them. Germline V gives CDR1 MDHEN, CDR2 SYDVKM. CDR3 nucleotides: TGTGCCAGCAGATCCAAGGGAGGGGGAACCTACGAGCAGTACTTC. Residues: CASRSKGGGTYEQYF.

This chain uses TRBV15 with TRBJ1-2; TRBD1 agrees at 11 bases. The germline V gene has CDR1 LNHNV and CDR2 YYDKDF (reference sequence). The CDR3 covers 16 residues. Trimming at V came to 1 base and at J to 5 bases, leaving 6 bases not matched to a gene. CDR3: CATSRAGQGAQYGYTF. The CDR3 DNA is TGTGCCACCAGCAGAGCTGGACAGGGGGCTCAATATGGCTACACCTTC.

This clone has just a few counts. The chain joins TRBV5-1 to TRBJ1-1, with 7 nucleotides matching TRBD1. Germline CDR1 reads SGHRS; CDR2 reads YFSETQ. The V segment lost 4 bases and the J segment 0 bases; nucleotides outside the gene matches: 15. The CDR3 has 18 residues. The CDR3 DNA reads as TGCGCCAGCAGCCCTGGGGACAGAGTAACTTTCATGAACACTGAAGCTTTCTTT. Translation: CASSPGDRVTFMNTEAFF.

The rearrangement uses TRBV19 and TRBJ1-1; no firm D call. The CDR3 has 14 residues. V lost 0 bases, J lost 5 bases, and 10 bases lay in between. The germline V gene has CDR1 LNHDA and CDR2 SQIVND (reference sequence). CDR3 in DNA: TGTGCCAGTAGTATAGATCCAGAGGAGACTGAAGCTTTCTTT. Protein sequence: CASSIDPEETEAFF.

CDR3 sequence: CASSSGVKTEAFF. The CDR3 coding sequence is TGTGCCAGCAGTTCAGGGGTAAAGACTGAAGCTTTCTTT. The chain recombines TRBV12-3 or TRBV12-4 with TRBJ1-1; D is perhaps TRBD1 (6 bases). CDR3 length: 13 residues. Trimming took off 4 bases at V and 5 bases at J, with 11 bases between the two ends.

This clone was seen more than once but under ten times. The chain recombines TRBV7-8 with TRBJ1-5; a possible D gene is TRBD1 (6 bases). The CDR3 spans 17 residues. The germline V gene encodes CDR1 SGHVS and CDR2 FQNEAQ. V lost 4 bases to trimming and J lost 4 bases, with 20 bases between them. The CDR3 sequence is CASSSPGGARSNQPQHF. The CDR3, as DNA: TGTGCCAGCAGCTCCCCGGGGGGCGCGAGGAGTAATCAGCCCCAGCATTTT.

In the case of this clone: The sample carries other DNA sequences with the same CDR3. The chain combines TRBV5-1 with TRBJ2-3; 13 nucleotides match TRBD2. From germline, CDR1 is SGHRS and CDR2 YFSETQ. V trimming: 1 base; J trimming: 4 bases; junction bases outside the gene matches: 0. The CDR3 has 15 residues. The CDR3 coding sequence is TGCGCCAGCAGCTTGACTAGCGGGGGGGCAGATACGCAGTATTTT. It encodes CASSLTSGGADTQYF.

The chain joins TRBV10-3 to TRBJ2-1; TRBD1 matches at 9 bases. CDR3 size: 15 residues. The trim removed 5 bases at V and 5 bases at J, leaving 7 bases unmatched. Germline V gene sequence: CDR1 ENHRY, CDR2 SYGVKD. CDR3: CAISQLRDRDNEQFF. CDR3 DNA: TGTGCCATCAGTCAACTCCGGGACAGGGACAATGAGCAGTTCTTC.

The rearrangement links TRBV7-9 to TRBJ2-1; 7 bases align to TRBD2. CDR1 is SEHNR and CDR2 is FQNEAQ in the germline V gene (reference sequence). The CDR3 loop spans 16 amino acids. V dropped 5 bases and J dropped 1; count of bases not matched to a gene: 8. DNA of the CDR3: TGTGCCAGCAGCACCTGGACTAGTCTATCCTACAATGAGCAGTTCTTC. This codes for CASSTWTSLSYNEQFF.

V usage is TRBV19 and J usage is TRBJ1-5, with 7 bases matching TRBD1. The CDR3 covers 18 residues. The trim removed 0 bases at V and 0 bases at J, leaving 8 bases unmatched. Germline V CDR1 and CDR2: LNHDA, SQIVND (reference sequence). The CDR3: CASSIEGRGYYSNQPQHF. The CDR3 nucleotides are TGTGCCAGTAGTATAGAGGGCAGGGGGTATTATAGCAATCAGCCCCAGCATTTT.

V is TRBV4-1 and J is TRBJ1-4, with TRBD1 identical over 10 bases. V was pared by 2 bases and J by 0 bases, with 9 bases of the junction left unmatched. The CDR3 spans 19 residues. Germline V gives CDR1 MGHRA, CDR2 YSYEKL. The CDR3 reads CASSQPRTGGVATNEKLFF. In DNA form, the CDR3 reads TGCGCCAGCAGCCAACCTAGGACAGGGGGGGTTGCAACTAATGAAAAACTGTTTTTT.

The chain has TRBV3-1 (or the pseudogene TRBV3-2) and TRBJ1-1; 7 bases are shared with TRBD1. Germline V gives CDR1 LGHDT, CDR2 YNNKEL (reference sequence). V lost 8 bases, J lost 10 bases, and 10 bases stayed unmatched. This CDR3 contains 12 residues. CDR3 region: CASGTDLDLAFF. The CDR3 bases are TGTGCCAGCGGGACAGACCTTGATCTAGCTTTCTTT.

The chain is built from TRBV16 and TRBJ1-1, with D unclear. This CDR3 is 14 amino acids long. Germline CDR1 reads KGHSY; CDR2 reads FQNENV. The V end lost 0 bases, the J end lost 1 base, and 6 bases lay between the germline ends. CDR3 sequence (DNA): TGTGCCAGCAGCCAATCAGCGGGGAACACTGAAGCTTTCTTT. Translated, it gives CASSQSAGNTEAFF.